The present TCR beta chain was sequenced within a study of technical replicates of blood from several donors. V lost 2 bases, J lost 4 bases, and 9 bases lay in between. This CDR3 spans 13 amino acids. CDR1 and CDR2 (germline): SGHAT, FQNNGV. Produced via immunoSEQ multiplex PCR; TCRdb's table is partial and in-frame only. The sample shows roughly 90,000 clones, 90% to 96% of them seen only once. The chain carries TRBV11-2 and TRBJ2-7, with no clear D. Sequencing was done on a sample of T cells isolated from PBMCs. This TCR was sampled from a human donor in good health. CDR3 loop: CASSLSTRYEQYF. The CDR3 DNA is TGTGCCAGCAGCTTAAGCACCCGATACGAGCAGTACTTC. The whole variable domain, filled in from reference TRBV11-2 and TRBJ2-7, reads EAGVAQSPRYKIIEKRQSVAFWCNPISGHATLYWYQQILGQGPKLLIQFQNNGVVDDSQLPKDRFSAERLKGVDSTLKIQPAKLEDSAVYLCASSLSTRYEQYFGPGTRLTVT.